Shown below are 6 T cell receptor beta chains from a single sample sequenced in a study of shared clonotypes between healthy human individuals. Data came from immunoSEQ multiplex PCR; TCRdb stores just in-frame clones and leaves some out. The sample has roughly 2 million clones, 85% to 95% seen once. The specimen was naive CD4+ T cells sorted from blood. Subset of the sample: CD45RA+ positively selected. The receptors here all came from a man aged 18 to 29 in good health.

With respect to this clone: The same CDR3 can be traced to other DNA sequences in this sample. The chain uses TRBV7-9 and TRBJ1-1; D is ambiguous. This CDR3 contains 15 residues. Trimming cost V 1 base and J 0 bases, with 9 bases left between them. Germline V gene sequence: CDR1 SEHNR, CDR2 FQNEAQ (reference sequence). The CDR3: CASSLGPQMNTEAFF. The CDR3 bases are TGTGCCAGCAGCTTAGGTCCGCAGATGAACACTGAAGCTTTCTTT.

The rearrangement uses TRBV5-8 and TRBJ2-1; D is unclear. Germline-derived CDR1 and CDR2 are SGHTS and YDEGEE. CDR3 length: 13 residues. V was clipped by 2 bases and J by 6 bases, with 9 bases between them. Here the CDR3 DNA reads TGTGCCAGCAGCTTCCCCAAACGCAATGAGCAGTTCTTC. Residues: CASSFPKRNEQFF.

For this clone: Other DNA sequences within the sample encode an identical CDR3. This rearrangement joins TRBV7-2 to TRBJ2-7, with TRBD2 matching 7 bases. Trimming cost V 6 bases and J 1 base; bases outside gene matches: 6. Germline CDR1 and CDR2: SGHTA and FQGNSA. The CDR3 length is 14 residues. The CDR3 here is CASSLERGSYEQYF. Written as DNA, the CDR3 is TGTGCCAGCAGTCTAGAGCGGGGTTCCTACGAGCAGTACTTC.

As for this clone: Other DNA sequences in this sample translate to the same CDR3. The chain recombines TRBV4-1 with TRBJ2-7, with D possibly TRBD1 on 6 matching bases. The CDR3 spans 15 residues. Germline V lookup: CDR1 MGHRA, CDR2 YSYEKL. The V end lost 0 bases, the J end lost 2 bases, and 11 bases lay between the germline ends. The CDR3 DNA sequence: TGCGCCAGCAGCCAAGATCCTGGGGGCACCTACGAGCAGTACTTC. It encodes CASSQDPGGTYEQYF.

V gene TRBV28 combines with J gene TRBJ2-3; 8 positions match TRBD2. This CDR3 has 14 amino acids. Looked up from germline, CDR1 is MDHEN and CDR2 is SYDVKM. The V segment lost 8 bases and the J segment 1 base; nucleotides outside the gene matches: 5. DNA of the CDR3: TGTGCCAGCTTGAGCGGGGGTGGCACAGATACGCAGTATTTT. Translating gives CASLSGGGTDTQYF.

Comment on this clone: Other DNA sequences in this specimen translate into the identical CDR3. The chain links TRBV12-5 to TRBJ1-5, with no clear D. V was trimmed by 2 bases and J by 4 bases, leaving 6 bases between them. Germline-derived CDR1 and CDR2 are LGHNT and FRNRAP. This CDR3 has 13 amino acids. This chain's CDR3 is CASGLSLNQPQHF. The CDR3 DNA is TGTGCTAGTGGTTTGAGTCTAAATCAGCCCCAGCATTTT.